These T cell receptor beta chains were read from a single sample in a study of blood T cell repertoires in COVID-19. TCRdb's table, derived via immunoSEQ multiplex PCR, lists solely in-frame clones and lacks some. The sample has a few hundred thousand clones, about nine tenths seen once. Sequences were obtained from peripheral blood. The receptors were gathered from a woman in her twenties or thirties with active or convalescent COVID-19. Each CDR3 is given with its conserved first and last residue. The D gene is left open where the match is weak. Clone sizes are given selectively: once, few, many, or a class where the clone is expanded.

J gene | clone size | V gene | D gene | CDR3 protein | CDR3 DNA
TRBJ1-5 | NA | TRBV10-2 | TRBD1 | CASSLGQGQPQHF | TGCGCCAGCAGCCTCGGACAGGGCCAGCCCCAGCATTTT
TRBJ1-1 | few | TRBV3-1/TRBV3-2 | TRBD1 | CASSLGDRGRLTEAFF | TGTGCCAGCAGCCTAGGGGACAGGGGGCGCTTAACTGAAGCTTTCTTT
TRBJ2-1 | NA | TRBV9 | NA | CASSQGDYNEQFF | TGTGCCAGCTCACAGGGCGACTACAATGAGCAGTTCTTC
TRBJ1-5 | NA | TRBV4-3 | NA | CASSQVGGSNQPQHF | TGCGCCAGCAGCCAAGTGGGGGGAAGCAATCAGCCCCAGCATTTT
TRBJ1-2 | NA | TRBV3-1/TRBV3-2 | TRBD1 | CASSQDSGTGGGYTF | TGTGCCAGCAGCCAAGATTCGGGGACAGGGGGCGGCTACACCTTC
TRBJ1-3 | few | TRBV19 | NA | CASSIGPLDTIYF | TGTGCCAGTAGTATAGGGCCGTTGGACACCATATATTTT
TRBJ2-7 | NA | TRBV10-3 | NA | CAISESWEYEQYF | TGTGCCATCAGTGAGTCTTGGGAGTACGAGCAGTACTTC
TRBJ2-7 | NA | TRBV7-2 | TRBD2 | CASSLGLAGGGYEQYF | TGTGCCAGCAGCTTAGGGCTAGCGGGGGGTGGATACGAGCAGTACTTC
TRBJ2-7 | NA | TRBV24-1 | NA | CATSDPRDGGLEQYF | TGTGCCACCAGTGATCCTCGGGACGGGGGTTTAGAGCAGTACTTC
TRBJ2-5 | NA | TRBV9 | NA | CASSGQGKRSTQYF | TGTGCCAGCAGCGGTCAGGGCAAGAGGTCGACCCAGTACTTC
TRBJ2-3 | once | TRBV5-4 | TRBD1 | CASSSSDRGGTDTQYF | TGTGCCAGCAGCTCCTCGGACAGGGGGGGCACAGATACGCAGTATTTT
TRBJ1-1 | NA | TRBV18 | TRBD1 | CASSPGTGYENTEAFF | TGTGCCAGCTCCCCCGGGACAGGGTACGAGAACACTGAAGCTTTCTTT
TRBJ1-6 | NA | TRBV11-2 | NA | CASSPRDTSNSPLHF | TGTGCCAGCAGCCCCCGGGACACTTCCAATTCACCCCTCCACTTT
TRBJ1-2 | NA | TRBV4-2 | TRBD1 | CASSQDWDSVNYGYTF | TGTGCCAGCAGCCAAGATTGGGACAGCGTTAACTATGGCTACACCTTC
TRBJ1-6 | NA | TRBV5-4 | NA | CASSPWTHSYNSPLHF | TGTGCCAGCAGCCCGTGGACTCACTCCTATAATTCACCCCTCCACTTT
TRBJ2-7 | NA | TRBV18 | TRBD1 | CASSPTGTGSSYEQYF | TGTGCCAGCTCACCAACCGGGACAGGGAGCTCCTACGAGCAGTACTTC
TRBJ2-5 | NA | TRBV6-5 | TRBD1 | CASSARGRAETQYF | TGTGCCAGCTCAGCCAGGGGGCGTGCGGAGACCCAGTACTTC
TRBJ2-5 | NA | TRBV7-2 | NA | CASSLLGGETQYF | TGTGCCAGCAGCTTATTAGGCGGGGAGACCCAGTACTTC
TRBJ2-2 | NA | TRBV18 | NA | CASSPSTGNTGELFF | TGTGCCAGCTCACCTTCGACAGGGAACACCGGGGAGCTGTTTTTT
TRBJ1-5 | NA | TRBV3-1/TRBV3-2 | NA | CASSQWRSNQPQHF | TGTGCCAGCAGCCAATGGCGGAGCAATCAGCCCCAGCATTTT
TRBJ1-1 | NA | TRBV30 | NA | CAWSVQFNRASEAFF | TGTGCCTGGAGTGTACAATTCAACAGGGCCTCTGAAGCTTTCTTT
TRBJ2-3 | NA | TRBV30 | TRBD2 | CAWITPGLAGKATDTQYF | TGTGCCTGGATAACCCCGGGACTAGCGGGGAAAGCGACAGATACGCAGTATTTT
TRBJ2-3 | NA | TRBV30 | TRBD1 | CAYSRDRNTDTQYF | TGTGCCTATTCCCGGGACAGGAACACAGATACGCAGTATTTT
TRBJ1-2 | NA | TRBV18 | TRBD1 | CASSPLMTGGEYGYTF | TGTGCCAGCTCACCACTAATGACAGGGGGCGAGTATGGCTACACCTTC
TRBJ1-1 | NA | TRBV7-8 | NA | CASSPKRFSNTEAFF | TGTGCCAGCAGCCCAAAGAGGTTTTCGAACACTGAAGCTTTCTTT
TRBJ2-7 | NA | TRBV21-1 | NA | CASSKGRDVSYEQYF | TGTGCCAGCAGCAAAGGCAGGGATGTCTCCTACGAGCAGTACTTC
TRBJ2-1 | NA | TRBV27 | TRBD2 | CASSSSGTVNEQFF | TGTGCCAGCAGTTCTAGCGGGACAGTCAATGAGCAGTTCTTC
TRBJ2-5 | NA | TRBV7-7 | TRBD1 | CASSPWGQGAGKTQYF | TGTGCTAGCAGCCCCTGGGGCCAGGGGGCCGGAAAGACCCAGTACTTC
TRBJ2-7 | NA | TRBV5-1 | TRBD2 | CASSVLAGGTYEQYF | TGCGCCAGCTCCGTCCTAGCGGGGGGCACCTACGAGCAGTACTTC
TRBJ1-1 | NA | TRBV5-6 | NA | CASTRWGPFNEAFF | TGTGCCAGCACCAGATGGGGGCCTTTTAATGAAGCTTTCTTT
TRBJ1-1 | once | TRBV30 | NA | CAWTYRVRVAGVAFF | TGTGCCTGGACTTACAGGGTGAGAGTCGCTGGTGTAGCTTTCTTT
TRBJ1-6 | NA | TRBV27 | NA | CASSGSSYNSPLHF | TGTGCCAGCAGTGGCAGCTCCTATAATTCACCCCTCCACTTT
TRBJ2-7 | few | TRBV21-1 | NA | CASRKGKGRGLLGEQYF | TGTGCCAGCAGAAAGGGTAAAGGGCGAGGACTTCTGGGCGAGCAGTACTTC
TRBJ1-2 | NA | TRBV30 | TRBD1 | CAWTSTGSGYTF | TGTGCCTGGACTTCGACAGGGTCTGGCTACACCTTC
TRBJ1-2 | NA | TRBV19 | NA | CASTFQGIYGYTF | TGTGCCAGTACGTTCCAGGGGATCTATGGCTACACCTTC
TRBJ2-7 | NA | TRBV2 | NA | CASTPPGGHYEQYF | TGTGCCAGCACTCCGCCAGGGGGGCACTACGAGCAGTACTTC
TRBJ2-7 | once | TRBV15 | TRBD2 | CATSRGLSSGDYEQYF | TGTGCCACCAGCAGAGGTCTCTCTAGCGGGGACTACGAGCAGTACTTC
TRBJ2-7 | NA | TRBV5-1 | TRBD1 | CASSLRQGWYEQYF | TGCGCCAGCAGCTTACGACAGGGGTGGTACGAGCAGTACTTC
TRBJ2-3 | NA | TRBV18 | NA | CASSPLHRRIMFDTDTQYF | TGTGCCAGCTCACCCCTCCACAGGCGCATTATGTTCGACACAGATACGCAGTATTTT
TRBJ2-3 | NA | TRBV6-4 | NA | CASKPSAHQSTDTQYF | TGTGCCAGCAAGCCTAGCGCACACCAAAGCACAGATACGCAGTATTTT
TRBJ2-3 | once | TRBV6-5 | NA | CASTVFTDTQYF | TGTGCCAGCACCGTGTTCACAGATACGCAGTATTTT
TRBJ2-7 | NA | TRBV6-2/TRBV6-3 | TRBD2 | CASSSLAGGYEQYF | TGTGCCAGCAGCTCCCTAGCGGGGGGATACGAGCAGTACTTC
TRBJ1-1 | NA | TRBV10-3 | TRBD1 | CAISRTGGSAAFF | TGTGCCATCAGTAGGACAGGGGGGTCCGCGGCTTTCTTT
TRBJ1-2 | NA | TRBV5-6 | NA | CASSLVQEPPWGYTF | TGTGCCAGCAGCTTGGTACAGGAGCCCCCTTGGGGCTACACCTTC
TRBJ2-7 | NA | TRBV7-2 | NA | CASSFLWGGDYEQYF | TGTGCCAGCAGCTTTCTCTGGGGGGGCGACTACGAGCAGTACTTC
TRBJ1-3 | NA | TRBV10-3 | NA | CAISNNIGGRNTIYF | TGTGCCATCAGTAACAATATCGGGGGGAGAAACACCATATATTTT
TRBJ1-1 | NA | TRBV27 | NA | CASSLKGTEAFF | TGTGCCAGCAGTCTAAAGGGGACTGAAGCTTTCTTT
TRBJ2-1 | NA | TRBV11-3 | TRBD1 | CASSLGQGSYNEQFF | TGTGCCAGCAGCCTAGGACAGGGGTCGTACAATGAGCAGTTCTTC
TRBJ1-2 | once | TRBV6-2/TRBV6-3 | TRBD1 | CASSYSTAGQDYGYTF | TGTGCCAGCAGTTACTCGACCGCGGGACAGGACTATGGCTACACCTTC
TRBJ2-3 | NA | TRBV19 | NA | CASSNRWGLTDTQYF | TGTGCCAGTAGTAACAGATGGGGGCTTACAGATACGCAGTATTTT